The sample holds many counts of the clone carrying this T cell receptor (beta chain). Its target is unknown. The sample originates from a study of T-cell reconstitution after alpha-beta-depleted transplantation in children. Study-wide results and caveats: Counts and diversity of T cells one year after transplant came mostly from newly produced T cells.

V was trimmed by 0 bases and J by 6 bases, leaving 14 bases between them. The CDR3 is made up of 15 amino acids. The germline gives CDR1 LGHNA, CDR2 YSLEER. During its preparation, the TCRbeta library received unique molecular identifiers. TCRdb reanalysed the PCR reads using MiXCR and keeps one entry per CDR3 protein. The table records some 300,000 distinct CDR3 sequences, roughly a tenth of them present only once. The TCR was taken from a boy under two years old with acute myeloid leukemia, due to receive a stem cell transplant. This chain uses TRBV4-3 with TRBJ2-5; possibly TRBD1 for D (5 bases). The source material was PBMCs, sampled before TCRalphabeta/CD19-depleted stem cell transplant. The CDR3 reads CASSQEGAGPKTQYF. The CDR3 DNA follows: TGCGCCAGCAGCCAAGAAGGGGCAGGTCCGAAGACCCAGTACTTC.